This T cell receptor (beta chain) was identified in a study of cytomegalovirus exposure and HLA in healthy donors. Overall study: HLA-typed donors were the source of around 80 million unique TCRs, which an early data release held. Study findings and constraints: As a later analysis showed, a missense DCLRE1C variant was linked to trimming of TCR beta V- and J-genes.

This clone was detected a few times. Its matching antigen is unknown. Primers: 60 Vbeta forward and 13 Jbeta reverse. Method: immunoSEQ multiplex PCR; TCRdb's copy keeps in-frame clones and lacks some. The sample holds about 160,000 clones, 80% seen once. From germline, CDR1 is LGHNA and CDR2 YSLEER. Deletions cut 1 base from V and 3 bases from J, with 10 bases between. The CDR3 loop spans 15 amino acids. The sequence came from a woman between 45 and 60 years old in good health and CMV-seronegative. The V gene is TRBV4-3, the J gene TRBJ1-5; tentative D call: TRBD1 (6 bases). Input material: PBMCs. Written as DNA, the CDR3 is TGCGCCAGCAGCCAAGGAGGACAGCTCAATCAGCCCCAGCATTTT. This codes for CASSQGGQLNQPQHF.